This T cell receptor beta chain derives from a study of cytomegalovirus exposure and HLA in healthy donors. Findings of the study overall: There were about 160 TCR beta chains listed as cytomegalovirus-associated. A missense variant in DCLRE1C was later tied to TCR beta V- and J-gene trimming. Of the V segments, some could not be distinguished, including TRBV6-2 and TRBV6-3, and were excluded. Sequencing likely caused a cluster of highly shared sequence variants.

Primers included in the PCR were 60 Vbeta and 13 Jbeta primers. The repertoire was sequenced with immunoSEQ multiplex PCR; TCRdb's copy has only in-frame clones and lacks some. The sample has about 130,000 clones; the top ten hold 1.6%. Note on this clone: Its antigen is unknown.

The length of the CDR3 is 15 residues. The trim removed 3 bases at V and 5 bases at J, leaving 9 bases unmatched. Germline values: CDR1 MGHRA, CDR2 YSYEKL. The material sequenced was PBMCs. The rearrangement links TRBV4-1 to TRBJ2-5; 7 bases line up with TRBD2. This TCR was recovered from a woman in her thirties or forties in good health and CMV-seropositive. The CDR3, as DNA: TGCGCCAGCAGCCATGTCCTAGCGGCGGGGGAGACCCAGTACTTC. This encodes CASSHVLAAGETQYF.